Below are 31 T cell receptor beta chains sequenced from a single sample in a study of blood T cell repertoires in COVID-19. TCRdb's copy holds only in-frame clones and misses some; the assay was immunoSEQ multiplex PCR. The repertoire holds 160,000 or so clones, with 80% to 95% as singletons. Material: peripheral blood. These receptors all stem from a woman in her sixties or seventies with COVID-19, enrolled during active disease.

The chain links TRBV16 to TRBJ1-5, with 7 positions matching TRBD1. The junction had 3 bases not matched to a gene; V was cut back by 4 bases and J by 3 bases. CDR3 length: 14 amino acids. Germline V gene sequence: CDR1 KGHSY, CDR2 FQNENV. CDR3 protein: CASSLGQTNQPQHF. Here the CDR3 DNA reads TGTGCCAGCAGCCTGGGACAGACCAATCAGCCCCAGCATTTT.

The V call is TRBV10-3, the J call TRBJ1-1, with 7 bases aligning to TRBD1. With 4 bases clipped from V and 6 bases from J, the junction kept 2 bases outside the gene matches. Germline V gives CDR1 ENHRY, CDR2 SYGVKD. The CDR3 is 12 amino acids. The CDR3 DNA is TGTGCCATCAGTGCCGGGACAGCTGAAGCTTTCTTT. Protein sequence: CAISAGTAEAFF.

V gene TRBV29-1 combines with J gene TRBJ2-3, with 9 nucleotides matching TRBD2. The CDR3 is 13 amino acids. Germline-derived CDR1 and CDR2 are SQVTM and ANQGSEA. The junction had 0 bases not matched to a gene; V was cut back by 4 bases and J by 1 base. The CDR3 sequence: CSVGGGGTDTQYF. CDR3 DNA: TGCAGCGTTGGCGGGGGGGGCACAGATACGCAGTATTTT.

The chain carries TRBV9 and TRBJ2-2; the match to TRBD1 covers 7 bases. CDR3 length: 15 residues. Trimming removed 0 bases from V and 3 bases from J; junction bases left unmatched: 2. Per germline, CDR1 SGDLS and CDR2 YYNGEE. CDR3 DNA sequence: TGTGCCAGCAGCGTAGGACAGGGTTACACCGGGGAGCTGTTTTTT. Amino acids: CASSVGQGYTGELFF.

In nucleotides, the CDR3 is TGTGCCAGCAGTGCTGAGGGCATGGCTAACTATGGCTACACCTTC. Protein product: CASSAEGMANYGYTF. J is TRBJ1-2 and V is TRBV2; D unclear. This CDR3 contains 15 residues. V was shortened by 4 bases and J by 0 bases, with 12 bases between the two germline ends. Germline CDR1 SNHLY, CDR2 FYNNEI.

As regards this clone: Other DNA sequences in this specimen translate into the identical CDR3. This chain joins TRBV6-5 and TRBJ2-6; D is ambiguous. V was cut by 5 bases and J by 4 bases, with 12 bases left in between. The CDR3 has 15 amino acids. The germline gives CDR1 MNHEY, CDR2 SVGAGI. The DNA of the CDR3 is TGTGCCAGCAGTCCGTCTCCCTCGGGGGCCAACGTCCTGACTTTC. Translation gives CASSPSPSGANVLTF.

V gene TRBV19 combines with J gene TRBJ2-5, with D hard to call. CDR3 length equals 13 residues. Germline V gives CDR1 LNHDA, CDR2 SQIVND (reference sequence). V was clipped by 1 base and J by 1 base, with 4 bases between them. The CDR3 loop reads CASSIAVQETQYF. CDR3 in DNA: TGTGCCAGTAGTATAGCAGTCCAAGAGACCCAGTACTTC. The whole variable domain, filled in from reference TRBV19 and TRBJ2-5, reads DGGITQSPKYLFRKEGQNVTLSCEQNLNHDAMYWYRQDPGQGLRLIYYSQIVNDFQKGDIAEGYSVSREKKESFPLTVTSAQKNPTAFYLCASSIAVQETQYFGPGTRLLVL.

This chain joins TRBV4-3 and TRBJ1-3, with a tentative D call TRBD1 (5 bases). The germline gives CDR1 LGHNA, CDR2 YSLEER. Trimming removed 0 bases from V and 3 bases from J, with 15 bases in between. CDR3 length: 17 residues. The CDR3: CASSQDPPRQSGNTIYF. CDR3 DNA sequence: TGCGCCAGCAGCCAAGACCCCCCGCGACAGAGTGGAAACACCATATATTTT.

The J gene is TRBJ1-4, the V gene TRBV6-6; 7 bases map to TRBD1. Germline assignment: CDR1 MNHNY and CDR2 SVGAGI (reference sequence). The CDR3 totals 14 residues. Trimming removed 6 bases from V and 6 bases from J; junction bases left unmatched: 7. The CDR3 DNA follows: TGTGCCAGCAGCAGACAGGGAGGTGATGAAAAACTGTTTTTT. The encoded protein is CASSRQGGDEKLFF.

The CDR3 reads CASSPRGRSGQEAFF. In DNA, the CDR3 is TGTGCCAGCTCACCACGGGGTCGTAGCGGCCAGGAAGCTTTCTTT. The rearrangement uses TRBV18 and TRBJ1-1; the D is unclear. The germline CDR1 and CDR2 sequences are KGHSH and LQKENI. Trimming removed 1 base at V and 8 bases at J, with 17 bases between. CDR3 size: 15 residues.

A note on this clone: This same CDR3 is encoded by further DNA sequences in the sample. This rearrangement joins TRBV5-1 to TRBJ2-5; TRBD2 aligns across 8 bases. CDR1 is SGHRS and CDR2 is YFSETQ in the germline V gene. This CDR3 comprises 15 residues. With 0 bases clipped from V and 5 bases from J, the junction kept 6 bases outside the gene matches. DNA for the CDR3: TGCGCCAGCAGCTTGGGCCGGGGGGGCCGGGAGACCCAGTACTTC. Translated, it gives CASSLGRGGRETQYF.

The V and J genes are TRBV2 and TRBJ2-3, with D perhaps matching TRBD2 (5 bases). Germline-derived CDR1 and CDR2 are SNHLY and FYNNEI. Between the trimmed V and J ends, which lost 8 bases and 4 bases, there was a span of 19 bases. This CDR3 comprises 15 residues. The CDR3 region is CASSLGPSEADTQYF. In nucleotides, the CDR3 is TGTGCCAGCTCCCTAGGCCCATCGGAGGCAGATACGCAGTATTTT. Full variable domain (rest looked up from reference TRBV2 and TRBJ2-3): EPEVTQTPSHQVTQMGQEVILRCVPISNHLYFYWYRQILGQKVEFLVSFYNNEISEKSEIFDDQFSVERPDGSNFTLKIRSTKLEDSAMYFCASSLGPSEADTQYFGPGTRLTVL.

The chain employs TRBV4-2 and TRBJ2-5; TRBD2 agrees at 12 bases. The CDR3 extends over 19 amino acids. In germline, CDR1 is LGHNA, CDR2 YNFKEQ. V lost 2 bases to trimming and J lost 3 bases; unmatched junction nucleotides: 13. CDR3 protein: CASSQPWASGGARKETQYF. The DNA for the CDR3 is TGTGCCAGCAGCCAACCCTGGGCTAGCGGGGGGGCCCGGAAAGAGACCCAGTACTTC.

The chain has TRBV18 and TRBJ2-7; no reliable D call. Trimming cost V 5 bases and J 7 bases, with 24 bases left between them. From germline, CDR1 is KGHSH and CDR2 LQKENI. The CDR3 length is 16 residues. Here the CDR3 DNA reads TGTGCCAGCTCAACCAAGGCAGGCCTTTTGACCACGGAGCAGTACTTC. It encodes CASSTKAGLLTTEQYF.

The chain carries TRBV9 and TRBJ1-2; 9 bases match TRBD1. This CDR3 has 15 residues. J lost 5 bases, V lost 4 bases, and 9 bases had no gene match. Germline V gene sequence: CDR1 SGDLS, CDR2 YYNGEE. The CDR3 loop reads CASSLGGQGNYGYTF. The DNA for the CDR3 is TGTGCCAGCAGCCTAGGCGGACAGGGGAATTATGGCTACACCTTC.

V usage is TRBV15 and J usage is TRBJ2-6; 8 nucleotides line up with TRBD1. The CDR3 runs to 15 residues. J gave up 9 bases and V 2 bases, and 6 bases lay outside the gene matches. Per the germline V gene, CDR1 is LNHNV and CDR2 is YYDKDF (reference sequence). Here the CDR3 DNA reads TGTGCCACCAGCAGATTAGACAGGGGAGGCAACGTCCTGACTTTC. Translating gives CATSRLDRGGNVLTF.

The chain combines TRBV11-2 with TRBJ2-7; tentatively, D is TRBD1 (5 bases). The CDR3 is 14 amino acids. The V and J ends lost 0 bases and 8 bases respectively, with 14 bases between them. Germline-derived CDR1 and CDR2 are SGHAT and FQNNGV. This chain's CDR3 is CASSLDRWAGKQYF. The CDR3, as DNA: TGTGCCAGCAGCTTAGATCGTTGGGCAGGGAAGCAGTACTTC.

This chain joins TRBV27 and TRBJ1-2, with 8 positions matching TRBD1. The J segment lost 4 bases and the V segment lost 5 bases, leaving 0 bases of the junction unmatched. CDR1 is MNHEY, CDR2 SMNVEV, per germline (reference sequence). This CDR3 has 12 residues. The CDR3 DNA sequence: TGTGCCAGCAGTGGGACAGGCTATGGCTACACCTTC. This codes for CASSGTGYGYTF.

J is TRBJ2-3 and V is TRBV19, with TRBD2 matching over 8 bases. Germline trimming cut 3 bases from V and 6 bases from J; bases unmatched to any gene: 2. The CDR3 runs to 13 residues. CDR1 is LNHDA and CDR2 is SQIVND in the germline V gene (reference sequence). CDR3 sequence reads: CASSIPGGDTQYF. The CDR3 bases are TGTGCCAGTAGTATTCCGGGGGGGGATACGCAGTATTTT.

V gene TRBV7-9 combines with J gene TRBJ1-2, with 8 bases identical to TRBD1. Germline CDR1 SEHNR, CDR2 FQNEAQ (reference sequence). The CDR3 has 16 amino acids. Losses at the gene ends were 4 bases for V and 1 base for J; bases not matched to a gene: 8. In DNA form, the CDR3 reads TGTGCCAGCAGCTACCTCGGACAGGGTGTTAACTATGGCTACACCTTC. Its translation: CASSYLGQGVNYGYTF.

The V and J genes are TRBV29-1 and TRBJ1-2, with a weak D call TRBD1 (6 bases). The germline gives CDR1 SQVTM, CDR2 ANQGSEA. The CDR3 spans 10 residues. The V end lost 6 bases, the J end lost 6 bases, and 8 bases lay between the germline ends. CDR3 region: CSVRQDGYTF. The DNA of the CDR3 is TGCAGCGTCAGACAGGATGGCTACACCTTC.

This rearrangement joins TRBV6-2 or TRBV6-3 to TRBJ1-6; 10 bases are a match to TRBD1. J gave up 7 bases and V 2 bases, and 5 bases lay outside the gene matches. This CDR3 is built from 16 residues. Germline CDR1 reads MNHEY; CDR2 reads SVGEGT. In DNA, the CDR3 is TGTGCCAGCAGTTACCGGACAGGGGGTATCAATTCACCCCTCCACTTT. Its protein is CASSYRTGGINSPLHF.

The CDR3 spells CAWSPLKKATHSNTEAFF. In nucleotides, the CDR3 is TGTGCCTGGAGTCCCCTCAAGAAAGCCACTCACTCGAACACTGAAGCTTTCTTT. The gene calls are TRBV30 and TRBJ1-1; D remains ambiguous. CDR3 length: 18 residues. V dropped 2 bases and J dropped 1 base, with 23 bases sitting between them. Germline V gene lookup returns CDR1 GTSNPN and CDR2 SVGIG (reference sequence).

V and J are TRBV4-3 and TRBJ1-5, with 8 bases matching TRBD1. The junction had 10 bases not matched to a gene; V was cut back by 4 bases and J by 11 bases. The germline CDR1 and CDR2 sequences are LGHNA and YSLEER. CDR3 length: 14 amino acids. CDR3 bases: TGCGCCAGCAGCCCCTGGACAGGGCCGTTTGCCCAGCATTTT. Its translation: CASSPWTGPFAQHF.

The chain carries TRBV3-1 (or the pseudogene TRBV3-2) and TRBJ2-2; 10 bases fit TRBD2. Germline CDR1 and CDR2: LGHDT and YNNKEL (reference sequence). V was pared by 5 bases and J by 4 bases, with 10 bases of the junction left unmatched. CDR3 length equals 17 residues. The CDR3 protein is CASSSRVVAGGTGELFF. CDR3 nucleotide sequence: TGTGCCAGCAGCTCCCGGGTGGTAGCGGGGGGCACCGGGGAGCTGTTTTTT.

The chain has TRBV7-8 and TRBJ2-5, with a possible D match to TRBD2 (6 bases). There are 14 residues in the CDR3. The V gene's germline CDR1 is SGHVS and CDR2 FQNEAQ. Deletions cut 6 bases from V and 1 base from J, with 12 bases between. CDR3 region: CASRPTRSQETQYF. DNA of the CDR3: TGTGCCAGCAGGCCGACTAGAAGCCAAGAGACCCAGTACTTC.

The rearrangement joins TRBV14 to TRBJ2-2, with 10 positions matching TRBD1. The CDR3 loop spans 15 amino acids. Germline loops: CDR1 SGHDN, CDR2 FVKESK. The V gene end was trimmed by 5 bases and the J gene end by 7 bases; junction bases not matched to a gene: 7. The CDR3, as DNA: TGTGCCAGCAGCTACGGGACAGGGGTGGTCGGGGAGCTGTTTTTT. It specifies CASSYGTGVVGELFF.

The rearrangement joins TRBV5-8 to TRBJ2-7; D is unclear. Trimming removed 4 bases from V and 3 bases from J, with 8 bases in between. Germline assignment: CDR1 SGHTS and CDR2 YDEGEE. There are 12 residues in the CDR3. The CDR3 DNA reads TGTGCCAGCAGCCCAACGGGCTACGAGCAGTACTTC. Amino acids: CASSPTGYEQYF. Filled out from reference TRBV5-8 and TRBJ2-7, the complete variable domain reads EAGVTQSPTHLIKTRGQQATLRCSPISGHTSVYWYQQALGLGLQFLLWYDEGEERNRGNFPPRFSGRQFPNYSSELNVNALELEDSALYLCASSPTGYEQYFGPGTRLTVT.

The genes are TRBV6-5 and TRBJ2-2; 8 nucleotides match TRBD1. Trimming removed 6 bases from V and 5 bases from J; junction bases left unmatched: 5. Germline V gives CDR1 MNHEY, CDR2 SVGAGI. This CDR3 comprises 14 residues. CDR3: CASRFGQGTGELFF. The CDR3, as DNA: TGTGCCAGCAGGTTCGGACAGGGTACCGGGGAGCTGTTTTTT.

The chain is built from TRBV7-3 and TRBJ2-5; unclear D gene. Trimming shortened V by 3 bases and J by 4 bases, and 12 bases separated the two germline ends. Germline lookup yields CDR1 SGHTA and CDR2 FQGTGA. The CDR3 is 14 amino acids. The CDR3 protein is CASSFTPGTETQYF. CDR3 coding DNA: TGTGCCAGCAGCTTTACCCCAGGAACAGAGACCCAGTACTTC.

This rearrangement joins TRBV7-9 to TRBJ1-1, with D maybe TRBD1 (5 bases). The germline CDR1 and CDR2 sequences are SEHNR and FQNEAQ (reference sequence). The CDR3 consists of 13 residues. With 3 bases removed from V and 5 bases from J, the gap between germline ends came to 10 bases. The CDR3 is CASSFSRATEAFF. For the CDR3, the DNA is TGTGCCAGCAGCTTTTCCAGGGCAACTGAAGCTTTCTTT.